The next 32 T cell receptor beta chains were all read from a single sample in a study of blood T cells in healthy people across ages. Combining a sample-barcoded 5' primer with a J-beta primer mix, a second PCR ran for 7 to 11 cycles. Each CDR3 protein gets one entry after TCRdb re-called the 5' RACE reads with MiXCR. The sample has hundreds of thousands of distinct CDR3 sequences; 56% are singletons. The sample consisted of blood. The source of these receptors is a man aged 40-49 years in good health.

CDR3 sequence reads: CATSDSNSLFNQPQHF. The CDR3 DNA sequence: TGTGCCACCAGTGATTCTAACAGCCTTTTCAATCAGCCCCAGCATTTT. The rearrangement links TRBV24-1 to TRBJ1-5; D is undetermined. Trimming took 2 bases from V and 3 from J, leaving 13 bases between them. The CDR3 consists of 16 residues. Per the germline V gene, CDR1 is KGHDR and CDR2 is SFDVKD.

In its sample, this clonotype was seen once. One end of the junction is discordant with germline, which a read error may explain. The chain joins TRBV7-3 to TRBJ2-1; the D is unclear. CDR1 is SGHTA, CDR2 FQGTGA, per germline. This CDR3 spans 15 amino acids. The CDR3 coding sequence is TGTGCCAGCAGCCTAACTCAGGTAAACTACAATGAGCAGTTCTTC. Amino acid sequence: CASSLTQVNYNEQFF.

This clonotype was seen repeatedly, ten times or more. The chain couples TRBV12-3 or TRBV12-4 to TRBJ2-7, with 9 bases aligning to TRBD2. This CDR3 has 15 amino acids. Trimming removed 6 bases from V and 0 bases from J; junction bases left unmatched: 6. The CDR3 here is CASRSSGKGSYEQYF. As DNA, the CDR3 is TGTGCCAGCAGATCTAGCGGGAAAGGCTCCTACGAGCAGTACTTC.

V gene TRBV25-1 combines with J gene TRBJ2-3; unclear D gene. The V and J ends lost 2 bases and 11 bases respectively, with 17 bases between them. Per germline, CDR1 MGHDK and CDR2 SYGVNS. The CDR3 covers 14 residues. The chain's CDR3 is CASSEERSLREQYF. CDR3 DNA: TGTGCCAGCAGTGAAGAACGCAGCCTAAGGGAGCAGTATTTT.

A few counts support this clonotype. This chain connects TRBV20-1 to TRBJ2-7, with D tentatively TRBD2 (6 bases). The V end was cut by 0 bases, the J end by 1 base, with 19 bases between. CDR3 length: 17 residues. Per germline, CDR1 DFQATT and CDR2 SNEGSKA (reference sequence). The CDR3: CSARDLSSGRMSYEQYF. CDR3 in DNA: TGCAGTGCTAGAGACCTATCCTCAGGGAGGATGTCCTACGAGCAGTACTTC.

As DNA, the CDR3 is TGCAGTGCTAGCGGGACGGGAGAGACCCAGTACTTC. It yields the protein CSASGTGETQYF. V usage is TRBV20-1 and J usage is TRBJ2-5, with D perhaps given as TRBD1 or TRBD2 (5 bases each). CDR1 DFQATT and CDR2 SNEGSKA come from the germline V gene (reference sequence). V shed 3 bases and J shed 4 bases, with 9 bases lying between them. The CDR3 is 12 amino acids.

V gene TRBV20-1 combines with J gene TRBJ2-4; TRBD2 agrees at 7 bases. CDR1 is DFQATT, CDR2 SNEGSKA, per germline (reference sequence). The CDR3 loop spans 13 amino acids. The V segment lost 3 bases and the J segment 5 bases; nucleotides outside the gene matches: 4. CDR3 nucleotides: TGCAGTGCTAGGGGAGCGGGACAAAACATTCAGTACTTC. Protein product: CSARGAGQNIQYF.

The rearrangement uses TRBV4-1 and TRBJ2-7; weak D call: TRBD2 (5 bases). Trimming left V 0 bases short and J 0 bases short, with 12 bases between. The CDR3 is made up of 16 amino acids. The germline V gene encodes CDR1 MGHRA and CDR2 YSYEKL. CDR3 nucleotides: TGCGCCAGCAGCCAAGATGGAGGTACAAACTCCTACGAGCAGTACTTC. It specifies CASSQDGGTNSYEQYF.

The V and J genes are TRBV9 and TRBJ1-1; D is ambiguous. V was shortened by 4 bases and J by 1 base, with 8 bases between the two germline ends. Per the germline V gene, CDR1 is SGDLS and CDR2 is YYNGEE. The CDR3 extends over 13 amino acids. For the CDR3, the DNA is TGTGCCAGCAGCCCCCTCCCGAACACTGAAGCTTTCTTT. Amino acids: CASSPLPNTEAFF.

The genes are TRBV20-1 and TRBJ2-4; 10 nucleotides agree with TRBD1. V shed 6 bases and J 6 bases; nucleotides not matched to a gene: 14. This CDR3 contains 16 residues. Germline lookup yields CDR1 DFQATT and CDR2 SNEGSKA (reference sequence). CDR3 sequence: CSADAGDRGRGNIQYF. As DNA, the CDR3 is TGCAGTGCCGACGCGGGGGACAGGGGTCGGGGAAACATTCAGTACTTC.

This clonotype was detected only a few times. The J gene is TRBJ2-1, the V gene TRBV5-1, with D possibly being TRBD2 (6 bases). Trimming removed 0 bases at V and 4 bases at J, with 20 bases between. The CDR3 spans 18 residues. The germline CDR1 and CDR2 sequences are SGHRS and YFSETQ. Here the CDR3 reads CASSLAIGAGLLYNEQFF. The CDR3, as DNA: TGCGCCAGCAGCTTGGCCATAGGAGCGGGCCTCTTATACAATGAGCAGTTCTTC.

This clonotype was counted a few times. The chain recombines TRBV12-3 or TRBV12-4 with TRBJ2-1; D is perhaps TRBD2 (6 bases). Trimming removed 5 bases from V and 6 bases from J, with 14 bases in between. This CDR3 has 14 residues. The CDR3 DNA reads as TGTGCCAGCAGTCCCGGGACTTCCCTCAATGAGCAGTTCTTC. Protein sequence: CASSPGTSLNEQFF.

The genes are TRBV7-9 and TRBJ2-5; weak D call: TRBD1 (7 bases). The CDR3 runs 13 residues. CDR1 is SEHNR and CDR2 is FQNEAQ in the germline V gene (reference sequence). The germline V and J ends were trimmed by 8 bases and 1 base, with 11 bases remaining between them. The CDR3 protein is CASGGTAQETQYF. The CDR3 DNA reads as TGTGCCAGCGGCGGGACAGCCCAAGAGACCCAGTACTTC. Full variable domain (remainder filled in from reference TRBV7-9 and TRBJ2-5): DTGVSQNPRHKITKRGQNVTFRCDPISEHNRLYWYRQTLGQGPEFLTYFQNEAQLEKSRLLSDRFSAERPKGSFSTLEIQRTEQGDSAMYLCASGGTAQETQYFGPGTRLLVL.

V is TRBV20-1 and J is TRBJ1-2; D is unresolved. V lost 7 bases, J lost 0 bases, and 6 bases lay in between. The V gene's germline CDR1 is DFQATT and CDR2 SNEGSKA (reference sequence). The CDR3 sequence is 11 residues long. The CDR3 nucleotides read TGCAGTGGCGTAGCTAACTATGGCTACACCTTC. Residues: CSGVANYGYTF.

J is TRBJ2-1 and V is TRBV9; 12 positions match TRBD2. Germline CDR1 is SGDLS and CDR2 is YYNGEE. The V gene end was trimmed by 3 bases and the J gene end by 4 bases; junction bases not matched to a gene: 5. This CDR3 is 16 amino acids long. The CDR3 nucleotides are TGTGCCAGCAGCGCCTCAACTAGCGGGAGGTACAATGAGCAGTTCTTC. Its translation: CASSASTSGRYNEQFF. Full variable domain (outside the CDR3, taken from reference TRBV9 and TRBJ2-1): DSGVTQTPKHLITATGQRVTLRCSPRSGDLSVYWYQQSLDQGLQFLIQYYNGEERAKGNILERFSAQQFPDLHSELNLSSLELGDSALYFCASSASTSGRYNEQFFGPGTRLTVL.

The DNA of the CDR3 is TGTGCCTGGAGCGGACAGCGGCCCAATGAGCAGTTCTTC. It specifies CAWSGQRPNEQFF. The chain links TRBV30 to TRBJ2-1; D is perhaps TRBD1 (6 bases). This CDR3 contains 13 residues. V lost 3 bases to trimming and J lost 6 bases, with 12 bases between them. CDR1 is GTSNPN and CDR2 is SVGIG in the germline V gene (reference sequence).

The chain uses TRBV11-3 and TRBJ2-7; 12 bases are a match to TRBD2. The J call may not be correct, given that the DNA end is closer to TRBJ2-5. The CDR3 has 14 residues. In germline, CDR1 is SGHNT, CDR2 YENEEA. The DNA for the CDR3 is TGTGCCAGCACCCTAGGGACTAGCGGGCAGACCCAGTACTTC. Residues: CASTLGTSGQTQYF.

The chain links TRBV12-3 or TRBV12-4 to TRBJ2-1; TRBD2 aligns across 14 bases. V dropped 7 bases and J dropped 7; count of bases not matched to a gene: 15. There are 18 residues in the CDR3. DNA of the CDR3: TGTGCCAGCACCCTGGGACTAGCGGGAGACAGTGTTCTTAATGAGCAGTTCTTC. It is translated as CASTLGLAGDSVLNEQFF.

J is TRBJ1-1 and V is TRBV12-3 or TRBV12-4; weak D call: TRBD1 (5 bases). The CDR3 extends over 14 amino acids. V lost 2 bases and J 4 bases, leaving 11 bases between the germline ends. CDR3 in DNA: TGTGCCAGCAGTTTATTCGCTGGGGGCACTGAAGCTTTCTTT. Amino acid sequence: CASSLFAGGTEAFF.

This clonotype was seen many times. J is TRBJ2-5 and V is TRBV11-3; D remains ambiguous. The CDR3 sequence is 11 residues long. V was clipped by 11 bases and J by 0 bases, with 7 bases between them. CDR1 is SGHNT, CDR2 YENEEA, per germline. The CDR3 DNA is TGTGCCGCCCAGTACCAAGAGACCCAGTACTTC. Amino acid sequence: CAAQYQETQYF.

This clonotype was observed a few times. The J gene is TRBJ2-5, the V gene TRBV12-3 or TRBV12-4; 7 bases fit TRBD1. The J call may be faulty, since TRBJ2-7 better matches the DNA end. The CDR3 covers 14 residues. CDR3 protein: CASSFRGGAYEQYF. The CDR3, as DNA: TGTGCCAGCAGTTTTCGAGGGGGCGCCTACGAGCAGTACTTC.

The chain's CDR3 is CASSYLLAGGLHEQFF. The CDR3 nucleotides are TGTGCCAGCAGTTATTTGCTAGCGGGGGGGCTCCATGAGCAGTTCTTC. The chain links TRBV6-5 to TRBJ2-1, with 12 bases aligning to TRBD2. Germline CDR1 MNHEY, CDR2 SVGAGI. Trimming removed 3 bases from V and 8 bases from J; junction bases left unmatched: 8. This CDR3 is 16 amino acids long.

The rearrangement joins TRBV28 to TRBJ1-5, with D tentatively TRBD1 (6 bases). The CDR3 is 16 residues long. The germline V gene encodes CDR1 MDHEN and CDR2 SYDVKM. V shed 2 bases and J shed 0 bases, with 11 bases lying between them. For the CDR3, the DNA is TGTGCCAGCAGTTTAGAAACAGGGATTAGCAATCAGCCCCAGCATTTT. It yields the protein CASSLETGISNQPQHF. Filled out from reference TRBV28 and TRBJ1-5, the complete variable domain reads DVKVTQSSRYLVKRTGEKVFLECVQDMDHENMFWYRQDPGLGLRLIYFSYDVKMKEKGDIPEGYSVSREKKERFSLILESASTNQTSMYLCASSLETGISNQPQHFGDGTRLSIL.

This chain links TRBV28 with TRBJ2-3, with 9 bases lining up with TRBD2. The CDR3 length is 17 residues. The trim removed 2 bases at V and 1 base at J, leaving 7 bases unmatched. Per germline, CDR1 MDHEN and CDR2 SYDVKM. The CDR3 loop is CASSLGISGRGTDTQYF. For the CDR3, the DNA is TGTGCCAGCAGTTTAGGGATTAGCGGGAGAGGCACAGATACGCAGTATTTT.

The chain links TRBV4-2 to TRBJ1-2; D not certain. Trimming cost V 6 bases and J 8 bases, with 19 bases left between them. The CDR3 length is 14 residues. CDR1 and CDR2 from the germline V gene are LGHNA and YNFKEQ. The CDR3 nucleotides read TGTGCCAGCAGTACCGGTTTGGTATTGGGAGGCTACACCTTC. Translated: CASSTGLVLGGYTF.

The chain recombines TRBV7-2 with TRBJ1-2, with D possibly matching TRBD1 (5 bases). Germline CDR1 SGHTA, CDR2 FQGNSA. The CDR3 contains 15 residues. The ends were cut back, 1 base at V and 3 bases at J, with 12 bases in the middle. The CDR3 loop is CTSSLGGRHYYGYTF. The CDR3 DNA sequence: TGTACCAGCAGCTTAGGGGGACGGCACTACTATGGCTACACCTTC.

V is TRBV12-3 or TRBV12-4 and J is TRBJ2-3; D is possibly TRBD1 or TRBD2 (5 bases each). This CDR3 has 14 amino acids. V was shortened by 8 bases and J by 4 bases, with 16 bases between the two germline ends. CDR3 loop: CASLMGEWADTQYF. In DNA, the CDR3 is TGTGCCAGCCTTATGGGGGAATGGGCAGATACGCAGTATTTT.

This clonotype has more than one count but fewer than ten. This sequence joins TRBV29-1 and TRBJ1-2; D call uncertain. This CDR3 comprises 16 residues. Between the trimmed V and J ends, which lost 4 bases and 0 bases, there was a span of 18 bases. The germline V gene has CDR1 SQVTM and CDR2 ANQGSEA. CDR3 residues: CSVVVQRVASNYGYTF. The DNA of the CDR3 is TGCAGCGTTGTAGTTCAAAGGGTTGCGTCTAACTATGGCTACACCTTC.

This clonotype was observed a few times. The chain combines TRBV9 with TRBJ2-7; 11 bases align to TRBD2. Germline CDR1 SGDLS, CDR2 YYNGEE. Germline trimming cut 1 base from V and 3 bases from J; bases unmatched to any gene: 3. CDR3 length: 15 amino acids. The CDR3 loop reads CASSVRGTSGYEQYF. The CDR3 DNA is TGTGCCAGCAGCGTAAGGGGGACTAGCGGCTACGAGCAGTACTTC. Full variable domain (missing parts from reference TRBV9 and TRBJ2-7): DSGVTQTPKHLITATGQRVTLRCSPRSGDLSVYWYQQSLDQGLQFLIQYYNGEERAKGNILERFSAQQFPDLHSELNLSSLELGDSALYFCASSVRGTSGYEQYFGPGTRLTVT.

This clonotype was recorded a few times. The gene calls are TRBV9 and TRBJ2-4; D is possibly TRBD1 (6 bases). TRBJ2-7 explains the end of the DNA better; the J call may be wrong. In germline, CDR1 is SGDLS, CDR2 YYNGEE. This CDR3 has 15 amino acids. For the CDR3, the DNA is TGTGCCAGCAGCGTAGTGGACAGTGTAGAGTCCGAGCAGTACTTC. Protein sequence: CASSVVDSVESEQYF.

This clonotype was seen ten or more times. The chain joins TRBV7-9 to TRBJ1-1, with 12 bases fitting TRBD1. V trimming: 5 bases; J trimming: 4 bases; junction bases outside the gene matches: 8. Germline CDR1 and CDR2: SEHNR and FQNEAQ (reference sequence). CDR3 length: 16 residues. The CDR3 DNA reads as TGTGCCAGCAGCCCGAGGGACAGGGGGCTCGGCACTGAAGCTTTCTTT. Protein product: CASSPRDRGLGTEAFF. Supplemented by reference TRBV7-9 and TRBJ1-1, the full variable domain reads DTGVSQNPRHKITKRGQNVTFRCDPISEHNRLYWYRQTLGQGPEFLTYFQNEAQLEKSRLLSDRFSAERPKGSFSTLEIQRTEQGDSAMYLCASSPRDRGLGTEAFFGQGTRLTVV.

J is TRBJ2-4 and V is TRBV28, with TRBD1 matching 9 bases. The length of the CDR3 is 14 residues. Germline V gene lookup returns CDR1 MDHEN and CDR2 SYDVKM. Trimming at V came to 6 bases and at J to 9 bases, leaving 9 bases not matched to a gene. CDR3 nucleotide sequence: TGTGCCAGCAGACCCCGGGACAGGGATATCATTCAGTACTTC. It encodes CASRPRDRDIIQYF.